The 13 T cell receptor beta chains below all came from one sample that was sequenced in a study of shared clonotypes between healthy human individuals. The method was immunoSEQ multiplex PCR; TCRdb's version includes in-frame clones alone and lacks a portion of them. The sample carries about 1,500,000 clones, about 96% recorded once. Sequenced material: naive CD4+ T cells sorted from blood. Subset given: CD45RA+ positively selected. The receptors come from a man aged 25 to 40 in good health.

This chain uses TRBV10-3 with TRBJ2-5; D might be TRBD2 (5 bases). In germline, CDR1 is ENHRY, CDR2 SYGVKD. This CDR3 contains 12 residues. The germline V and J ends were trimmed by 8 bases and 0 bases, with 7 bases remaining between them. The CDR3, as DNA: TGTGCCATCGGAGGACACCAAGAGACCCAGTACTTC. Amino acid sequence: CAIGGHQETQYF.

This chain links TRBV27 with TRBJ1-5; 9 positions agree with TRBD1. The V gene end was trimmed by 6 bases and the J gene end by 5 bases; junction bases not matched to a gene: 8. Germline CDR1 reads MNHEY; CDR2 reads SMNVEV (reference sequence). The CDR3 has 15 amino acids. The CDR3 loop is CASSPRDRVDQPQHF. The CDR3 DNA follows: TGTGCCAGCAGCCCCCGGGACAGGGTGGATCAGCCCCAGCATTTT.

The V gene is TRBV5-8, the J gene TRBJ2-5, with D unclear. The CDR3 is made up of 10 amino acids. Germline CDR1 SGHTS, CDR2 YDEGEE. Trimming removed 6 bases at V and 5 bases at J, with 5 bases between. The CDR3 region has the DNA TGTGCCAGCACCCCGGAGACCCAGTACTTC. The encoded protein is CASTPETQYF.

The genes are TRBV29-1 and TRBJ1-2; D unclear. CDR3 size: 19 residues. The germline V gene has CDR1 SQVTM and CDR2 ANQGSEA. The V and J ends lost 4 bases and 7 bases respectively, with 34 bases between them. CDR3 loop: CSVVVGLPGLQVWLSGYTF. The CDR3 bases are TGCAGCGTTGTAGTTGGTCTGCCTGGACTTCAAGTATGGCTTTCTGGCTACACCTTC.

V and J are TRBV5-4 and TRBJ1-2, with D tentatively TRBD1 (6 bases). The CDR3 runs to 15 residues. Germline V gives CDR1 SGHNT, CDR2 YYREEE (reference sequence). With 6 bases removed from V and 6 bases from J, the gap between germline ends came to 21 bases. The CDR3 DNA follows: TGTGCCAGCACCCCTGCTCCAACAGGGCAGGATGGCTACACCTTC. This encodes CASTPAPTGQDGYTF. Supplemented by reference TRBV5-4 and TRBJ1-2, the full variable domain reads ETGVTQSPTHLIKTRGQQVTLRCSSQSGHNTVSWYQQALGQGPQFIFQYYREEENGRGNFPPRFSGLQFPNYSSELNVNALELDDSALYLCASTPAPTGQDGYTFGSGTRLTVV.

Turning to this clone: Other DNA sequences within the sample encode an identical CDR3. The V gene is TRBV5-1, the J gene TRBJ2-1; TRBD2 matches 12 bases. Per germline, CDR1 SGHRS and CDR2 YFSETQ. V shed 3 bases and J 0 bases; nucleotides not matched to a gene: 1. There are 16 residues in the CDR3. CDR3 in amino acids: CASSSTSGSSYNEQFF. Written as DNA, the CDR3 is TGCGCCAGCAGCTCGACTAGCGGGAGCTCCTACAATGAGCAGTTCTTC.

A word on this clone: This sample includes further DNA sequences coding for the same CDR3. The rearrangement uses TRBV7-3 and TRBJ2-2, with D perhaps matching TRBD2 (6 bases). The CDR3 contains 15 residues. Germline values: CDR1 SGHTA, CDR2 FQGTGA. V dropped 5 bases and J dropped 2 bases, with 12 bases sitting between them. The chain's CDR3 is CASSLGTPNTGELFF. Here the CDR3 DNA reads TGTGCCAGCAGCCTTGGGACTCCCAACACCGGGGAGCTGTTTTTT.

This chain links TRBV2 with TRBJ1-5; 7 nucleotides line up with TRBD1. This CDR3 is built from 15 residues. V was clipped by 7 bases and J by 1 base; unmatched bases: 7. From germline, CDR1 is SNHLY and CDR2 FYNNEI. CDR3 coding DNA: TGTGCCAGCACCCAGGAGGGGGCAAGCAATCAGCCCCAGCATTTT. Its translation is CASTQEGASNQPQHF. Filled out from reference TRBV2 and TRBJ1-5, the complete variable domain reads EPEVTQTPSHQVTQMGQEVILRCVPISNHLYFYWYRQILGQKVEFLVSFYNNEISEKSEIFDDQFSVERPDGSNFTLKIRSTKLEDSAMYFCASTQEGASNQPQHFGDGTRLSIL.

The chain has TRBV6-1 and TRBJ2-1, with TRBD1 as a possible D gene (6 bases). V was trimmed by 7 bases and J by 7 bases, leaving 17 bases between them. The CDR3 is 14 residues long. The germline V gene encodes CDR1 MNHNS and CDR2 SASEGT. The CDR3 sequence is CASTPGGQNNEQFF. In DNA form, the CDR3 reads TGTGCCAGCACCCCGGGCGGACAGAATAATGAGCAGTTCTTC.

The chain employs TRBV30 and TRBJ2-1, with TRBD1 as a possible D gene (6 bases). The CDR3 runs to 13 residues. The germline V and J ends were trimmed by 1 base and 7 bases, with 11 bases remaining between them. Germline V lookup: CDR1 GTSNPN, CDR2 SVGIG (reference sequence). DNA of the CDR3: TGTGCCTGGAGTGGACAGGTTGGAAATGAGCAGTTCTTC. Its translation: CAWSGQVGNEQFF. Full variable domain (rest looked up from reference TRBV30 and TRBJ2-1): SQTIHQWPATLVQPVGSPLSLECTVEGTSNPNLYWYRQAAGRGLQLLFYSVGIGQISSEVPQNLSASRPQDRQFILSSKKLLLSDSGFYLCAWSGQVGNEQFFGPGTRLTVL.

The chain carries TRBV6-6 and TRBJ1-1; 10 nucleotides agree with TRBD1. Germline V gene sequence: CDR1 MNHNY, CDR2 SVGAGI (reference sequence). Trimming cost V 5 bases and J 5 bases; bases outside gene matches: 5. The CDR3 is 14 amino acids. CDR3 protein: CASSGRDRGTEAFF. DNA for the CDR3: TGTGCCAGCAGTGGCCGGGACAGGGGTACTGAAGCTTTCTTT.

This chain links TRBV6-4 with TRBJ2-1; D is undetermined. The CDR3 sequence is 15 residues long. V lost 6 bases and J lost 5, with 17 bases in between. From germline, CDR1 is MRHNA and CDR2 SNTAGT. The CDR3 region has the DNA TGTGCCAGCAGGGCCAAGGGAACACCGGACAATGAGCAGTTCTTC. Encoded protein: CASRAKGTPDNEQFF.

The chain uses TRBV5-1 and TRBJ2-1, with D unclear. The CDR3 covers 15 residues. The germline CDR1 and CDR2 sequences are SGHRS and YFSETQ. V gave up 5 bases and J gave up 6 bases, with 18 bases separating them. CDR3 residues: CASRWGTQISNEQFF. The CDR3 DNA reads TGCGCCAGCAGGTGGGGTACACAGATTAGCAATGAGCAGTTCTTC.